This is a list of T cell receptor beta chains from one sample in a study of T-cell reconstitution after alpha-beta-depleted transplantation in children. MiXCR, applied by TCRdb to the PCR reads, yields one record per CDR3 protein. The sample lists some 830,000 distinct CDR3 sequences; 16% were seen once. Sequencing used PBMCs, mostly from graft donor cells, obtained 360 days after TCRalphabeta/CD19-depleted stem cell transplant. The receptors originated from a male patient younger than 18 who had a stem cell transplant for acute lymphoblastic leukemia, so the T cells may come from the graft donor. Both conserved end residues are part of each CDR3. Each record gives: D gene, clone size, J gene, V gene, CDR3 protein, CDR3 DNA. D genes are given only for firm matches. The size of a clone is reported for some rows only, either as once, few or many, or as a class for expanded clones.

TRBD2	.	TRBJ2-1	TRBV20-1	CSARDFSLAGGGLHNEQFF	TGCAGTGCTAGAGATTTTTCCCTAGCGGGAGGGGGCTTGCATAATGAGCAGTTCTTC
TRBD1	.	TRBJ2-7	TRBV10-3	CAISGHGTGSHEQYF	TGTGCCATCAGTGGACACGGGACAGGGTCTCACGAGCAGTACTTC
.	many	TRBJ2-7	TRBV20-1	CSARVRDYEQYF	TGCAGTGCTAGAGTCCGGGATTACGAGCAGTACTTC
.	few	TRBJ2-2	TRBV5-1	CASSLAWENTGELFF	TGCGCCAGCAGCTTGGCCTGGGAGAACACCGGGGAGCTGTTTTTT
TRBD1	few	TRBJ1-2	TRBV4-1	CASSHLGQRPEDGYTF	TGCGCCAGCAGCCATTTGGGACAGCGTCCCGAGGATGGCTACACCTTC
TRBD2	.	TRBJ2-5	TRBV10-3	CAISVRLAGEVETQYF	TGTGCCATCAGTGTAAGGCTAGCGGGAGAAGTAGAGACCCAGTACTTC
TRBD1	few	TRBJ1-2	TRBV9	CASSTWGQGDHGYTF	TGTGCCAGCAGCACCTGGGGACAGGGGGACCATGGCTACACCTTC
.	few	TRBJ2-7	TRBV2	CASDGAGAGSYEQYF	TGTGCCAGCGACGGGGCAGGGGCAGGGTCCTACGAGCAGTACTTC
.	few	TRBJ2-5	TRBV10-3	CATSRENEETQYF	TGTGCCACCAGCAGGGAGAACGAAGAGACCCAGTACTTC
.	few	TRBJ1-6	TRBV7-9	CASRDPRGGDSPLHF	TGTGCCAGCAGAGACCCGCGGGGTGGGGATTCACCCCTCCACTTT
TRBD1	.	TRBJ2-1	TRBV5-5	CASSPTGTGVYNEQFF	TGTGCCAGCAGCCCCACCGGGACAGGGGTCTACAATGAGCAGTTCTTC
.	.	TRBJ2-1	TRBV5-1	CASSLVRYYNEQFF	TGCGCCAGCAGCTTGGTACGGTACTACAATGAGCAGTTCTTC
TRBD2	many	TRBJ2-7	TRBV5-1	CASSLVTSGSYEQYF	TGTGCCAGCAGTTTAGTGACTAGCGGTTCCTACGAGCAGTACTTC
TRBD2	.	TRBJ2-3	TRBV28	CASSLPGGSDTQYF	TGTGCCAGCAGTTTACCGGGAGGCTCAGATACGCAGTATTTT
TRBD1	.	TRBJ2-2	TRBV20-1	CSAPPPGQGVYNTGELFF	TGCAGTGCCCCACCCCCGGGACAGGGAGTTTATAACACCGGGGAGCTGTTTTTT
.	.	TRBJ2-3	TRBV20-1	CSARDRGRWAGTSTDTQYF	TGCAGTGCTAGAGATCGGGGACGATGGGCCGGGACAAGCACAGATACGCAGTATTTT
.	.	TRBJ1-4	TRBV20-1	CSARNWGLANEKLFF	TGCAGTGCTCGAAACTGGGGGCTTGCTAATGAAAAACTGTTTTTT
.	.	TRBJ1-5	TRBV7-3	CASSHRGGDQPQHF	TGTGCCAGCAGCCACCGGGGGGGAGATCAGCCCCAGCATTTT
.	many	TRBJ2-1	TRBV6-5	CASSSRGYDEQFF	TGTGCCAGCAGTTCTCGGGGGTACGATGAGCAGTTCTTC
TRBD2	.	TRBJ2-1	TRBV2	CANKRGSYNEQFF	TGTGCCAACAAGCGGGGGTCCTACAATGAGCAGTTCTTC
TRBD1	many	TRBJ2-2	TRBV5-1	CASSLDVGTAITGELFF	TGCGCCAGCAGCTTGGACGTAGGGACAGCCATCACCGGGGAGCTGTTTTTT
.	few	TRBJ1-2	TRBV6-2/TRBV6-3	CASTRPTLFYGYTF	TGTGCCAGCACCCGACCGACGCTCTTCTATGGCTACACCTTC
TRBD2	.	TRBJ2-1	TRBV10-3	CAISESRKAGFDEQFF	TGTGCCATCAGTGAGTCCCGGAAAGCGGGGTTCGATGAGCAGTTCTTC
.	few	TRBJ2-5	TRBV14	CASSPDSVRAFETQYF	TGTGCCAGCAGCCCTGACTCGGTGCGGGCTTTCGAGACCCAGTACTTC
.	.	TRBJ1-4	TRBV4-2	CASSLGERTETEKLFF	TGTGCCAGCAGCCTCGGGGAAAGGACAGAGACTGAAAAACTGTTTTTT
.	few	TRBJ2-1	TRBV5-1	CASSTGGRYNEQFF	TGCGCCAGCAGCACCGGAGGGCGCTACAATGAGCAGTTCTTC
TRBD2	.	TRBJ2-1	TRBV4-2	CASSHILAGAYNEQFF	TGTGCCAGCAGCCACATACTAGCGGGAGCTTACAATGAGCAGTTCTTC
TRBD2	few	TRBJ2-3	TRBV7-3	CASSFGLAGGWADTQYF	TGTGCCAGCAGCTTTGGGCTAGCGGGAGGTTGGGCAGATACGCAGTATTTT
.	few	TRBJ2-1	TRBV20-1	CSASRGNEQFF	TGCAGTGCTTCTCGGGGCAATGAGCAGTTCTTC
TRBD2	many	TRBJ2-3	TRBV7-3	CASSLTSGTTDTQYF	TGCGCCAGCAGCCTGACTAGCGGGACTACAGATACGCAGTATTTT
.	once	TRBJ2-3	TRBV27	CASSLLGSVADTQYF	TGTGCCAGCAGTTTACTAGGGAGTGTGGCAGATACGCAGTATTTT
.	.	TRBJ1-2	TRBV29-1	CSAVGGYGYTF	TGCAGCGCCGTTGGAGGTTATGGCTACACCTTC
.	few	TRBJ2-1	TRBV10-3	CAISESTTVADEQFF	TGTGCCATCAGTGAGTCAACAACCGTAGCGGACGAGCAGTTCTTC
.	once	TRBJ2-1	TRBV13	CASSLDGTHLTGEQFF	TGTGCCAGCAGCTTAGATGGGACACACCTTACGGGTGAGCAGTTCTTC
.	few	TRBJ2-3	TRBV24-1	CATAGGTDTQYF	TGTGCCACCGCGGGCGGCACAGATACGCAGTATTTT
.	few	TRBJ2-7	TRBV5-1	CASSFDGDLYEQYF	TGCGCCAGCAGCTTCGACGGGGATCTCTACGAGCAGTACTTC
.	few	TRBJ2-2	TRBV4-1	CASRIGGGTGELFF	TGCGCCAGCAGGATAGGGGGAGGGACCGGGGAGCTGTTTTTT
.	.	TRBJ2-1	TRBV29-1	CSVLMGVREKDNEQFF	TGCAGCGTCCTCATGGGGGTGAGGGAAAAAGACAATGAGCAGTTCTTC
TRBD1	few	TRBJ1-2	TRBV12-3/TRBV12-4	CASSLTGSGGYTF	TGTGCCAGCAGCCTGACAGGGTCTGGCGGCTACACCTTC
.	few	TRBJ2-3	TRBV12-3/TRBV12-4	CASLLLSRGADTQYF	TGTGCCAGCCTCCTCCTTAGTCGGGGCGCAGATACGCAGTATTTT
.	many	TRBJ2-7	TRBV19	CASSAGTYEQYF	TGCGCCAGCAGCGCGGGGACCTACGAGCAGTACTTC
TRBD2	few	TRBJ2-1	TRBV10-3	CAISDLAGTSGRLGSYNEQFF	TGTGCCATCAGTGACCTGGCGGGGACTAGCGGGAGGTTGGGCTCCTACAATGAGCAGTTCTTC
.	few	TRBJ2-6	TRBV5-1	CASSRATGANVLTF	TGCGCCAGCAGCAGGGCCACTGGGGCCAACGTCCTGACTTTC
.	many	TRBJ2-1	TRBV20-1	CSASRPGTYNEQFF	TGCAGTGCTAGCAGACCTGGGACCTACAATGAGCAGTTCTTC
.	.	TRBJ2-7	TRBV7-9	CASSLYLVGSSYEQYF	TGTGCCAGCAGCTTATATCTGGTTGGCAGTTCCTACGAGCAGTACTTC
TRBD1	few	TRBJ2-5	TRBV5-1	CASSFRGLYQETQYF	TGCGCCAGCAGCTTCAGGGGGCTGTACCAAGAGACCCAGTACTTC
.	many	TRBJ2-7	TRBV7-9	CASNFLLAHEQYF	TGTGCCAGCAACTTTCTACTAGCACACGAGCAGTACTTC
.	few	TRBJ2-1	TRBV7-9	CASSAEDNEQFF	TGTGCCAGCAGCGCGGAAGACAATGAGCAGTTCTTC
.	.	TRBJ2-7	TRBV5-6	CASRSGGSYYEQYF	TGTGCCAGCAGAAGTGGGGGTTCCTACTACGAGCAGTACTTC
TRBD2	few	TRBJ2-1	TRBV7-3	CASSARLAGQYNEQFF	TGTGCCAGCAGCGCCCGACTAGCGGGACAGTACAATGAGCAGTTCTTC
TRBD2	.	TRBJ2-3	TRBV2	CASSEMTSGSWEVGTDTQYF	TGTGCCAGCAGTGAAATGACTAGCGGGAGTTGGGAAGTGGGAACAGATACGCAGTATTTT
.	.	TRBJ1-2	TRBV5-1	CASSLAAAFNYGYTF	TGCGCCAGCAGCTTGGCGGCAGCTTTTAACTATGGCTACACCTTC
.	few	TRBJ2-5	TRBV10-3	CAISDLAIQETQYF	TGTGCCATCAGTGATCTAGCCATCCAAGAGACCCAGTACTTC